This T cell receptor beta chain was captured by sequencing in a study of blood T cell repertoires in COVID-19. Across the study: Acute and convalescent COVID-19 samples came from the United States, Italy and Spain.

V shed 2 bases and J shed 2 bases, with 14 bases lying between them. The germline CDR1 and CDR2 sequences are SGHAT and FQNNGV. The CDR3 is 16 residues long. Produced via immunoSEQ multiplex PCR; TCRdb's table is partial and in-frame only. The repertoire includes about 210,000 clones, about 91% of them detected once, and under 5.5% sits in the top ten. The sample was peripheral blood. V is TRBV11-2 and J is TRBJ2-3; tentative D call: TRBD2 (7 bases). The TCR sequence derives from a woman between 40 and 50 years old with acute or convalescent COVID-19. CDR3 nucleotides: TGTGCCAGCAGCTTATGGGCGGGGGCCGTCACAGATACGCAGTATTTT. This codes for CASSLWAGAVTDTQYF. The full variable domain, its missing parts supplied by reference TRBV11-2 and TRBJ2-3, is EAGVAQSPRYKIIEKRQSVAFWCNPISGHATLYWYQQILGQGPKLLIQFQNNGVVDDSQLPKDRFSAERLKGVDSTLKIQPAKLEDSAVYLCASSLWAGAVTDTQYFGPGTRLTVL.